The 4 T cell receptor beta chains given below trace back to one sample, sequenced in a study of a mutant IDH1 vaccine in newly diagnosed glioma. TCRdb's table, derived via immunoSEQ multiplex PCR, lists solely in-frame clones and lacks some. This sample yields tens of thousands of clones, of which about three quarters are seen a single time; 1.5% to 2% belongs to the top ten. The time point denotes: baseline, week 1 (first vaccination visit). Described treatment: pre-vaccination baseline after standard-of-care therapy. The sample was PBMCs, taken from a glioma patient treated with radiotherapy, temozolomide or both. The receptor source for this set is a woman between 35 and 50 years old with glioma.

In DNA form, the CDR3 reads TGTGCCAGCAGCCCTGAAGCTTTCTTT. Amino acids: CASSPEAFF. This chain links TRBV21-1 with TRBJ1-1. TRBV21-1 is recorded as a pseudogene. The CDR3 is 9 amino acids.

The gene calls are TRBV2 and TRBJ1-4, with D perhaps matching TRBD1 (5 bases). The germline V gene has CDR1 SNHLY and CDR2 FYNNEI. V lost 0 bases to trimming and J lost 8 bases, with 7 bases between them. The CDR3 covers 13 residues. The CDR3 coding sequence is TGTGCCAGCAGTGAAGCAACAGGAGAAAAACTGTTTTTT. It codes for CASSEATGEKLFF.

J is TRBJ2-2 and V is TRBV7-8; D is unresolved. This CDR3 contains 15 residues. Trimming shortened V by 2 bases and J by 0 bases, and 7 bases separated the two germline ends. Germline V gene data show CDR1 as SGHVS and CDR2 as FQNEAQ. For the CDR3, the DNA is TGTGCCAGCAGCTTAATCGGGTCGAACACCGGGGAGCTGTTTTTT. It codes for CASSLIGSNTGELFF.

This clone appeared a few times. The rearrangement joins TRBV5-1 to TRBJ1-2, with D maybe TRBD1 (5 bases). Germline V lookup: CDR1 SGHRS, CDR2 YFSETQ. Trimming took 4 bases from V and 0 from J, leaving 13 bases between them. The CDR3 is 15 amino acids. CDR3 sequence: CASSPRDGANYGYTF. CDR3 nucleotide sequence: TGCGCCAGCAGCCCACGGGACGGAGCTAACTATGGCTACACCTTC.